The 3 T cell receptor beta chains given below trace back to one sample, sequenced in a study of blood T cells in healthy people across ages. Through a sample-barcoded 5' primer and a J-beta primer mix, a second PCR was run for about 6 to 11 cycles. MiXCR was run by TCRdb on the 5' RACE reads, yielding one entry per CDR3 protein. In the table there are 980,000 or so distinct CDR3 sequences, approximately 49% of which are singletons. Material for sequencing was blood. Receptor source: a man under 40 in good health.

The chain carries TRBV5-1 and TRBJ2-1, with D perhaps matching TRBD2 (6 bases). The CDR3 has 15 residues. The V gene's germline CDR1 is SGHRS and CDR2 YFSETQ. Trimming stripped 3 bases from V and 1 base from J, with 11 bases between. CDR3 sequence reads: CASSSPGVSYNEQFF. The CDR3 DNA is TGCGCCAGCAGCTCGCCGGGAGTTTCCTACAATGAGCAGTTCTTC.

On this clonotype: A read error may explain this, as a much larger clone is one base away. The genes are TRBV4-3 and TRBJ2-7; 7 bases fit TRBD1. This CDR3 contains 15 residues. The V gene's germline CDR1 is LGHNA and CDR2 YSLEER. CDR3 region: CASSQDRQGSYGQYF. The CDR3 DNA sequence: TGCGCCAGCAGCCAAGATCGACAGGGATCCTACGGGCAGTACTTC.

In its sample, this clonotype was seen a few times. The chain links TRBV4-1 to TRBJ1-1; tentative D call: TRBD1 (5 bases). Germline-derived CDR1 and CDR2 are MGHRA and YSYEKL. Trimming took 1 base from V and 6 from J, leaving 15 bases between them. This CDR3 has 15 residues. The CDR3 reads CASSQARGGMAEAFF. CDR3 nucleotide sequence: TGCGCCAGCAGCCAAGCCCGTGGGGGGATGGCTGAAGCTTTCTTT.